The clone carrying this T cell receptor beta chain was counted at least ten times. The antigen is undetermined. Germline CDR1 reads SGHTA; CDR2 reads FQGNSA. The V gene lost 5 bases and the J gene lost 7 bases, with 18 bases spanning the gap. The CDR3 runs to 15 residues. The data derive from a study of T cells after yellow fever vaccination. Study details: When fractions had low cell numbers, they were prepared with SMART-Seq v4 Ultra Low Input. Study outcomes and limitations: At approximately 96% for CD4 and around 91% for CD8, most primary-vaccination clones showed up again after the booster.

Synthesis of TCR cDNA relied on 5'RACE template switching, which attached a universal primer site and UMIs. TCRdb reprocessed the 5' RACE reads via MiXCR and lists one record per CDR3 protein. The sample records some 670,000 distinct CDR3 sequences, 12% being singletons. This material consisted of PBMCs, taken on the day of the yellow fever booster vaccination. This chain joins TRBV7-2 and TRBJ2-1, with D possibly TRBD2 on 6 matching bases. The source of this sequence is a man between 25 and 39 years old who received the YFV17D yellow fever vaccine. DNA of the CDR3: TGTGCCAGCAGCCCCCAAGTGGGAGGAGATAATGAGCAGTTCTTC. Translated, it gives CASSPQVGGDNEQFF.